This T cell receptor (beta chain) stems from a study of early T cells in non-severe SARS-CoV-2 infection. Turning to the study itself: It was bulk RNA from unsorted whole blood that was sequenced, and the chains were unpaired.

This clonotype was counted at least ten times. The TCR library protocol was used to attach unique molecular identifiers. These identifiers were attached to individual cDNA molecules. TCRdb reanalysed the 5' RACE reads using MiXCR and keeps one entry per CDR3 protein. Of fewer than 80,000 distinct CDR3 sequences listed, 11% are singletons. The CDR3 totals 12 residues. The germline gives CDR1 SGHRS, CDR2 YFSETQ. Deletions cut 4 bases from V and 6 bases from J, with 8 bases between. The sample was whole blood, taken at baseline. The gene calls are TRBV5-1 and TRBJ1-5; D call uncertain. This clonotype originated in an adult who was a healthcare worker with PCR-confirmed SARS-CoV-2 infection or an uninfected control (not recorded which). DNA of the CDR3: TGCGCCAGCAGCCATAATGGTCAGCCCCAGCATTTT. Its translation: CASSHNGQPQHF.